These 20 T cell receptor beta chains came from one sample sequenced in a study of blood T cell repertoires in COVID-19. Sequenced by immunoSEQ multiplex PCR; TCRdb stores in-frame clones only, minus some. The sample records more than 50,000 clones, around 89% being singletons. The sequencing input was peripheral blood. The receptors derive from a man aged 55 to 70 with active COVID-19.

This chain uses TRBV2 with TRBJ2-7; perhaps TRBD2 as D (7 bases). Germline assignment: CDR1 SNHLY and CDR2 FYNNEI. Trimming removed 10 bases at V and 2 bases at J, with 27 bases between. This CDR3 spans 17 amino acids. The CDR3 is CATTYVGRGGLAYEQYF. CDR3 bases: TGTGCCACCACATATGTAGGGAGGGGGGGACTCGCCTACGAGCAGTACTTC.

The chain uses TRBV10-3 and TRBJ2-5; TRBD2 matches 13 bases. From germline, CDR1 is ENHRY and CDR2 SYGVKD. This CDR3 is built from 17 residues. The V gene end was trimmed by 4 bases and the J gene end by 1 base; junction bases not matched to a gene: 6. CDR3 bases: TGTGCCATCAGTGGCAGGACTAGCGGGGGCCTCCAAGAGACCCAGTACTTC. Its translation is CAISGRTSGGLQETQYF.

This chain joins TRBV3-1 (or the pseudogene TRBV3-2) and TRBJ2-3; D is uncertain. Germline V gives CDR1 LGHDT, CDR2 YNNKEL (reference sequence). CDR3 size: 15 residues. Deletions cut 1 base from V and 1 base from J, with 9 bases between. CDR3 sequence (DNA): TGTGCCAGCAGCCAAGTCCTATTCGGCACAGATACGCAGTATTTT. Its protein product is CASSQVLFGTDTQYF.

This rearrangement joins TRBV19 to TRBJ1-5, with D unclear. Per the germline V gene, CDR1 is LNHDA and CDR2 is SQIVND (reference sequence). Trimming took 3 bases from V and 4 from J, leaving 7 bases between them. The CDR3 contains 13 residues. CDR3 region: CASSIDGNQPQHF. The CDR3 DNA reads TGTGCCAGTAGTATCGACGGGAATCAGCCCCAGCATTTT.

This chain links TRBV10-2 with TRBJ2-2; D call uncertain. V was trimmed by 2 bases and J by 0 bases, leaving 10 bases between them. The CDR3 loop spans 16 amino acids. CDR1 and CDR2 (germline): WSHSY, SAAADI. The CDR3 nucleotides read TGCGCCAGCAGTGAGACTCGGAGACCGAACACCGGGGAGCTGTTTTTT. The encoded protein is CASSETRRPNTGELFF.

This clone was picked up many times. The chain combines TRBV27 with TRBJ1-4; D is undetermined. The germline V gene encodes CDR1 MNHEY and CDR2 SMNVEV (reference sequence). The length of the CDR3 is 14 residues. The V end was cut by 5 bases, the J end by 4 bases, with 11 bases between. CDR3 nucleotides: TGTGCCAGCAGTCCAGGTCTACTTAATGAAAAACTGTTTTTT. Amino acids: CASSPGLLNEKLFF.

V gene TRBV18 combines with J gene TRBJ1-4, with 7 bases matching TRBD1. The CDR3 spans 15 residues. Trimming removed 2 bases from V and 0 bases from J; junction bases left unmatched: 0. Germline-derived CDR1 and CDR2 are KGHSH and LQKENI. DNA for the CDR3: TGTGCCAGCTCACCAGACAGGGCAACTAATGAAAAACTGTTTTTT. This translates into CASSPDRATNEKLFF.

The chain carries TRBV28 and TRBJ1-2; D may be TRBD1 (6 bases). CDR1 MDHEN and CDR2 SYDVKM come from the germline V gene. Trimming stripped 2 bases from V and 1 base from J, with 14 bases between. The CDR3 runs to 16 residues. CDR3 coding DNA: TGTGCCAGCAGTTTACAGGACAGACGAAGTAACTATGGCTACACCTTC. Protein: CASSLQDRRSNYGYTF.

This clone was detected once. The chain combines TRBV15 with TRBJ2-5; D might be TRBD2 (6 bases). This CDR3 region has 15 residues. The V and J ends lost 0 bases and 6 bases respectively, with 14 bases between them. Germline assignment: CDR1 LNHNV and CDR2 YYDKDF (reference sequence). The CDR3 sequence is CATSRDREPLKTQYF. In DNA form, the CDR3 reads TGTGCCACCAGCAGAGATCGGGAGCCTCTGAAGACCCAGTACTTC. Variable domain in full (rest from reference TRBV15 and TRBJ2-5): DAMVIQNPRYQVTQFGKPVTLSCSQTLNHNVMYWYQQKSSQAPKLLFHYYDKDFNNEADTPDNFQSRRPNTSFCFLDIRSPGLGDTAMYLCATSRDREPLKTQYFGPGTRLLVL.

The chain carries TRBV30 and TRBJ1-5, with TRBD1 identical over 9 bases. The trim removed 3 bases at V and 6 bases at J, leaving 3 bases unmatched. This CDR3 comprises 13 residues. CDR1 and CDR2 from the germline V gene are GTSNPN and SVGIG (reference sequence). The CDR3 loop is CAWSGTGFQPQHF. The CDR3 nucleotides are TGTGCCTGGAGCGGGACAGGGTTTCAGCCCCAGCATTTT.

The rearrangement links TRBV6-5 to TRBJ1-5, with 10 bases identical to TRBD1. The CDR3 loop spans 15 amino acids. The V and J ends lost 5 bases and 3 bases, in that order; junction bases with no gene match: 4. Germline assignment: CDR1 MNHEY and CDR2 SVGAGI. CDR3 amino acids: CASSPTGGTNQPQHF. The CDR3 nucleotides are TGTGCCAGCAGTCCGACAGGGGGCACCAATCAGCCCCAGCATTTT.

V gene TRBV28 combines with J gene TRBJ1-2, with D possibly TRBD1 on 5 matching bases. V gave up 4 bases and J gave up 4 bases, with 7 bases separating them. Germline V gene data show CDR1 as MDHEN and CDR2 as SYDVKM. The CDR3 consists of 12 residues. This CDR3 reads CASSSGSYGYTF. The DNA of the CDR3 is TGTGCCAGCAGTTCAGGGTCCTATGGCTACACCTTC.

CDR3 region: CASSFLQGGQPQHF. As DNA, the CDR3 is TGTGCCAGCAGCTTCCTCCAGGGAGGTCAGCCCCAGCATTTT. The genes are TRBV7-2 and TRBJ1-5, with TRBD1 as a possible D gene (5 bases). CDR1 and CDR2 (germline): SGHTA, FQGNSA. V was cut by 3 bases and J by 6 bases, with 12 bases left in between. The CDR3 runs 14 residues.

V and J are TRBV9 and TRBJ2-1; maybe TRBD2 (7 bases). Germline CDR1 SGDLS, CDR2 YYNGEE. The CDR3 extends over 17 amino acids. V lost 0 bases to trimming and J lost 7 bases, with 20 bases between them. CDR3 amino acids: CASSVVPGGGAGNEQFF. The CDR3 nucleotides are TGTGCCAGCAGCGTAGTGCCTGGAGGGGGGGCCGGAAATGAGCAGTTCTTC.

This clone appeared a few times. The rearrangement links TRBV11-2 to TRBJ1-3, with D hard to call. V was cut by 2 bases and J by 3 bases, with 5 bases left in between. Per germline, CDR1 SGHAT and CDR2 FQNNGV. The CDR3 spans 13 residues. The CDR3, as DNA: TGTGCCAGCAGCTTACCAGGTGGAAACACCATATATTTT. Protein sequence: CASSLPGGNTIYF.

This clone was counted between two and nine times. The CDR3 is CASSYPEGGTEAFF. The CDR3 DNA reads TGTGCCAGCAGTTACCCCGAGGGAGGCACTGAAGCTTTCTTT. This chain joins TRBV6-6 and TRBJ1-1, with D uncertain. This CDR3 region has 14 residues. V lost 2 bases to trimming and J lost 4 bases, with 11 bases between them. Germline assignment: CDR1 MNHNY and CDR2 SVGAGI (reference sequence).

CDR3 DNA: TGTGCCAGCAGGACCAGGGGCCTCTGGGATGAGCAGTTCTTC. Its protein product is CASRTRGLWDEQFF. The V call is TRBV27, the J call TRBJ2-1; possible D gene TRBD1, 6 bases. Trimming removed 6 bases from V and 8 bases from J, with 17 bases in between. The CDR3 is made up of 14 amino acids. Germline-derived CDR1 and CDR2 are MNHEY and SMNVEV (reference sequence).

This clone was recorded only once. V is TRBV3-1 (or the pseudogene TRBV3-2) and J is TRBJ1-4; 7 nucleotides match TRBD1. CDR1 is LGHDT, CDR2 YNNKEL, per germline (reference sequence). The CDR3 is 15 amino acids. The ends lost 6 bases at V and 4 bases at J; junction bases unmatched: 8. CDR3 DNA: TGTGCCAGCAGTCGGACCCGGGACAGTAATGAAAAACTGTTTTTT. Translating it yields CASSRTRDSNEKLFF.

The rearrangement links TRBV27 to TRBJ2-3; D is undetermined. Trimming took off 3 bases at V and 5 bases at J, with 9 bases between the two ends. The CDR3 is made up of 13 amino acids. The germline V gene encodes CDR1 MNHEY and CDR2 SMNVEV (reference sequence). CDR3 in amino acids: CASSFLTLDTQYF. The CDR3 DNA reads TGTGCCAGCAGTTTTCTAACCTTAGATACGCAGTATTTT.

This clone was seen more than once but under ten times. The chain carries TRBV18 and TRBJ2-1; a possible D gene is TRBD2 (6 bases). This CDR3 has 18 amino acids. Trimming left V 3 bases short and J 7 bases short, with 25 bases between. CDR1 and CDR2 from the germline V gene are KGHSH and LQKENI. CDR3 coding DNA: TGTGCCAGCTCACCGCGAGTAGGAGGGGTACCCGGACGGAATGAGCAGTTCTTC. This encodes CASSPRVGGVPGRNEQFF.